This T cell receptor (beta chain) was sequenced during a study of T cells expressing NK-cell markers (dated by TCRdb to about 2020). Concerning the study at large: Three sorted T-cell subsets (CD3+CD56+NKG2C+, CD3+CD56+NKG2C- and CD3+CD56-NKG2C+) from 8 or 9 donors had their TCR beta-chain repertoires profiled. Seven of the eight sequenced donors were HCMV-seropositive and one was HCMV-seronegative. Randomly selected healthy volunteers, three men and five women, were used as the eight sequenced donors. The libraries were sequenced on Illumina HiSeq 2000/2500, MiSeq or NextSeq, producing 2 x 150 bp reads. Study-wide findings and limitations: It remained unclear whether the expanded NKG2C-expressing T cell clones were specific for HCMV antigens. In six donors, the dominant CD3+CD56+NKG2C+ clonotypes were among the top 10 CD8+ clonotypes and accounted for roughly 1.0-7.5% of CD8+ T cells. Those dominant clonotypes were again the most abundant among CD3+CD56-NKG2C+ cells in a handful of donors, at about 25-60.1%.

The sequencer was an Illumina HiSeq 2000. TCR beta cDNA libraries were made by 5'RACE template switching that added a universal primer site and unique molecular identifiers. Synthesis of cDNA was primed from the TCR beta constant segment and was followed by two consecutive PCR amplification steps. The paper's data handling went like this. MIGEC was used to demultiplex reads and group reads by UMI, and MiTCR was used to assemble and quantify clonotypes. To exclude erroneous sequences, only TCR cDNA sequences supported by at least two reads were retained. The tcR package was used for downstream repertoire analysis, with clonotypes matched between fractions based on CDR3 nucleotide sequence plus V segment. VDJmatch was used to annotate antigen specificity against VDJdb, with one amino acid substitution allowed in CDR3. TCRdb reprocessed the public reads and reports one entry per CDR3 protein sequence, without DNA. TCRdb's processing, not the authors', yielded these V and J calls. This sample's table has entries for 500,000 to 700,000 distinct CDR3 sequences. The ten largest make up about 3.6% of the sample.

The CDR3 contains 17 residues, cysteine and phenylalanine counted. No DNA has been recorded. The germline V gene gives CDR1 as KGHDR and CDR2 as SFDVKD. HCMV-specific IgG was detected in serum with a commercial ELISA kit to determine HCMV serostatus. Peripheral blood mononuclear cells were isolated from blood by Ficoll density gradient centrifugation. Concerning this clonotype itself: It has no known antigen specificity.

Sequenced input: blood T cells: a sorted CD56 or NKG2C T cell subset, CD4+ or CD8+ T cells, or bulk PBMC T cells (not recorded which). The chain is made from TRBV24-1 and TRBJ2-5; as DNA is missing, the TRBD1 call by TCRdb cannot be tested. This TCR derives from a man aged 18 to 29 in good health. Donor details come from another sample of the same person, matched by shared clones. The CDR3 sequence is CATSDSPGQLKWETQYF.